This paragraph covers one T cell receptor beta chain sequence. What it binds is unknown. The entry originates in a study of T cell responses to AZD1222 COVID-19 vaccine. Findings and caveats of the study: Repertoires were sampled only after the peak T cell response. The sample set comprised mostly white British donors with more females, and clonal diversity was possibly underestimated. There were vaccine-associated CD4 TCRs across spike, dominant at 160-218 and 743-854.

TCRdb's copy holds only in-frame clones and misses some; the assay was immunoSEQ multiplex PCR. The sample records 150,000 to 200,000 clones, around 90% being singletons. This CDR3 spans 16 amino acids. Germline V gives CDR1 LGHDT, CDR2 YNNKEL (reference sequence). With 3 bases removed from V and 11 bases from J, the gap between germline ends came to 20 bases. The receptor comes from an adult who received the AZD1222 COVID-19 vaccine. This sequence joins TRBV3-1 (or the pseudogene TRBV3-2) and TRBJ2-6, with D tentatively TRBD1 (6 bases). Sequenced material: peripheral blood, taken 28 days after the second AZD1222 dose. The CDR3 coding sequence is TGTGCCAGCAGCCATACTGCGACAGGACGCTACGACGTCCTGACTTTC. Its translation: CASSHTATGRYDVLTF.